This is a list of T cell receptor beta chains from one sample in a study of cytomegalovirus exposure and HLA in healthy donors. Sequenced by immunoSEQ multiplex PCR; TCRdb stores in-frame clones only, minus some. The table lists approximately 190,000 clones, approximately 78% of them singletons, with roughly 0.8% in the top ten. The sequenced material came from PBMCs. These receptors were obtained from a woman younger than 30 in good health and CMV-seronegative. CDR3s include the opening cysteine and the closing phenylalanine or tryptophan. Each record gives: V gene, CDR3 length, J gene, clone size, D gene, CDR3 DNA, CDR3 protein. The D gene is left open where the match is weak. A clone size is listed for some rows: how often the clone was seen (once, few, many), or a class if it is expanded.

V: TRBV18; length: 13; J: TRBJ2-7; size: once; D: NA; DNA: TGTGCCAGCTCACTTACCTCGGGGTACGAGCAGTACTTC; CDR3: CASSLTSGYEQYF
V: TRBV19; length: 14; J: TRBJ1-2; size: once; D: NA; DNA: TGTGCCACCGACCCGGGGGGGCTAAACTATGGCTACACCTTC; CDR3: CATDPGGLNYGYTF
V: TRBV12-2; length: 19; J: TRBJ1-1; size: NA; D: NA; DNA: TGTGCAAGTCGCTCTCTCCCGCGGGGACGAGCATTATTGAACACTGAAGCTTTCTTT; CDR3: CASRSLPRGRALLNTEAFF
V: TRBV27; length: 12; J: TRBJ2-7; size: NA; D: TRBD1; DNA: TGTGCCAGCAGTCCCGGGACAGACGAGCAGTACTTC; CDR3: CASSPGTDEQYF
V: TRBV14; length: 15; J: TRBJ2-2; size: NA; D: TRBD1; DNA: TGTGCCAGCAGCCCCGGACAGGGGATCACCGGGGAGCTGTTTTTT; CDR3: CASSPGQGITGELFF
V: TRBV7-9; length: 14; J: TRBJ2-7; size: few; D: TRBD1; DNA: TGTGCCAGCACCGGGACAGGGAAAAACTACGAGCAGTACTTC; CDR3: CASTGTGKNYEQYF
V: TRBV6-1; length: 14; J: TRBJ2-7; size: NA; D: TRBD1; DNA: TGTGCCAGCAGCGAACCGGGACAGTCCTACGAGCAGTACTTC; CDR3: CASSEPGQSYEQYF
V: TRBV27; length: 16; J: TRBJ2-1; size: NA; D: TRBD2; DNA: TGTGCCAGCAGGACTAGCAGCCCGGGGGTCTACAATGAGCAGTTCTTC; CDR3: CASRTSSPGVYNEQFF
V: TRBV5-6; length: 13; J: TRBJ2-1; size: NA; D: NA; DNA: TGTGCCAGCACCCCTTTCTCCTACAATGAGCAGTTCTTC; CDR3: CASTPFSYNEQFF
V: TRBV27; length: 12; J: TRBJ2-7; size: once; D: TRBD1; DNA: TGTGCCAGCAGTTTGACAGGGTATGAGCAGTACTTC; CDR3: CASSLTGYEQYF
V: TRBV1; length: 16; J: TRBJ2-5; size: once; D: NA; DNA: TGCACCAGCAGCCAAGACGGTAGCGGGATACAAGAGACCCAGTACTTC; CDR3: CTSSQDGSGIQETQYF
V: TRBV6-1; length: 13; J: TRBJ2-3; size: NA; D: NA; DNA: TGTGCCAGCAGTGCCCCTAGCACAGATACGCAGTATTTT; CDR3: CASSAPSTDTQYF
V: TRBV7-6; length: 14; J: TRBJ2-1; size: NA; D: NA; DNA: TGTGCCAGCAGCTTAGAAGCGGGCTACAATGAGCAGTTCTTC; CDR3: CASSLEAGYNEQFF
V: TRBV6-5; length: 13; J: TRBJ1-1; size: NA; D: NA; DNA: TGTGCCAGCAGTTACCGCCGGGACTTAGAAGCTTTCTTT; CDR3: CASSYRRDLEAFF